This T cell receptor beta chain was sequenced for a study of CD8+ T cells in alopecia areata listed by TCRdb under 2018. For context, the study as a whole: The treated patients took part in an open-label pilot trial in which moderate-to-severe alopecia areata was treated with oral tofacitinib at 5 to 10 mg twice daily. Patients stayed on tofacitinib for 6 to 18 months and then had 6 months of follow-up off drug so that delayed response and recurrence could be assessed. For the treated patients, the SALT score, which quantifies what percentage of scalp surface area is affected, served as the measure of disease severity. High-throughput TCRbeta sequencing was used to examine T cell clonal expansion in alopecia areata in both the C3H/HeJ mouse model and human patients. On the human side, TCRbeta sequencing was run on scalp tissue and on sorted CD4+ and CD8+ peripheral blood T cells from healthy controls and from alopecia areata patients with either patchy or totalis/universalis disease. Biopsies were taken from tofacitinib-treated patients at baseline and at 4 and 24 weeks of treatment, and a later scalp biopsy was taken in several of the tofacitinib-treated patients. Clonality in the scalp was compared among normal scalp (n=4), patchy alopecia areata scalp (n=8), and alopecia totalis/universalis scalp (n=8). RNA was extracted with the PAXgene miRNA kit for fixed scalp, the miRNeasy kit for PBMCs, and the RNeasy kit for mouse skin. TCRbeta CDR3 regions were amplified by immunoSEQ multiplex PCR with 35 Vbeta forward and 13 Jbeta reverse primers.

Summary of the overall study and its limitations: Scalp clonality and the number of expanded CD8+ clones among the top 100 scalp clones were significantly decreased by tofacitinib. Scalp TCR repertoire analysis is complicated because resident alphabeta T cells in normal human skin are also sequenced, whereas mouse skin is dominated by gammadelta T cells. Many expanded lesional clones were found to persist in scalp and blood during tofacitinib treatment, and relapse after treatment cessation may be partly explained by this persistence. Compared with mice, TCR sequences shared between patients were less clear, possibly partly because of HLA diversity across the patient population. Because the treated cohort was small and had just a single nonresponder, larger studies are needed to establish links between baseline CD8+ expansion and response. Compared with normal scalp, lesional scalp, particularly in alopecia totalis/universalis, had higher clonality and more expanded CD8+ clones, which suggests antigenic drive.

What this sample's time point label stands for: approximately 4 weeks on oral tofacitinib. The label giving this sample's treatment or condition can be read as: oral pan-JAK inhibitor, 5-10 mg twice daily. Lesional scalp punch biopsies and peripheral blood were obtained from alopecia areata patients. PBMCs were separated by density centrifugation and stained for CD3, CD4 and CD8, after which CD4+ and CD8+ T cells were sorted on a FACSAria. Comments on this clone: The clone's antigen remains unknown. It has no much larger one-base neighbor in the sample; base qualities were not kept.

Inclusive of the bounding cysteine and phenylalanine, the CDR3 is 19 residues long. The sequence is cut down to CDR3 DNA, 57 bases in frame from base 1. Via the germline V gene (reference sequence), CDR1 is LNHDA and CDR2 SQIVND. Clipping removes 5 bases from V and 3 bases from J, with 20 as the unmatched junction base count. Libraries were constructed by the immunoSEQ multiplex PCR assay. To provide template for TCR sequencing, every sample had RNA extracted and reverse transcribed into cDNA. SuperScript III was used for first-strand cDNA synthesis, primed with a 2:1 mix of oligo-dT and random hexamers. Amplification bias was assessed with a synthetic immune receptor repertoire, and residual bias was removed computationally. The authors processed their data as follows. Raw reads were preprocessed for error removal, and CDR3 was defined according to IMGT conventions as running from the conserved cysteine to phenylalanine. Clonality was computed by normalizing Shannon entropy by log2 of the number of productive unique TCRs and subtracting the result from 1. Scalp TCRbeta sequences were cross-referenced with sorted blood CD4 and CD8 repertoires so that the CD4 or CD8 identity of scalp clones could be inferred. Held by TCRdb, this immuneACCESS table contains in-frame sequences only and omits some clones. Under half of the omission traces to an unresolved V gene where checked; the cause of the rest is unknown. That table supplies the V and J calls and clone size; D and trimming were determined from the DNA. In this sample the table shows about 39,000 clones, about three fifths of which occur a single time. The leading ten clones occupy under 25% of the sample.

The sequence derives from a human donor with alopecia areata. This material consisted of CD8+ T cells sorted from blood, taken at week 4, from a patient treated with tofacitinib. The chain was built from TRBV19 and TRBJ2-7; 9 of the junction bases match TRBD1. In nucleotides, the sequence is TGTGCCAGTAGTGCTTCTGGTGTTACTTGGGACAGGGAAGACTACGAGCAGTACTTC. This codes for CASSASGVTWDREDYEQYF.